One and the same sample provided the 23 T cell receptor beta chains below, sequenced in a study of blood T cells in healthy people across ages. A second PCR, run for roughly 7 to 11 cycles, used a sample-barcoded 5' primer plus a J-beta primer mix. TCRdb re-called the 5' RACE reads through MiXCR, storing one row per CDR3 protein. The top ten hold over 6.5% of the sample, which has around 1.5 million distinct CDR3 sequences, approximately 59% seen once. The material sequenced was blood. These receptor sequences come from a man in his late teens or twenties in good health.

The genes are TRBV4-1 and TRBJ2-1; D could derive from TRBD1 or TRBD2 (5 bases each). Trimming cost V 1 base and J 7 bases, with 11 bases left between them. The germline V gene encodes CDR1 MGHRA and CDR2 YSYEKL. The length of the CDR3 is 14 residues. In DNA form, the CDR3 reads TGCGCCAGCAGCCAAGGCAACAGGAGGAATGAGCAGTTCTTC. This gives the protein CASSQGNRRNEQFF.

CDR3 loop: CASSQSENYGYTF. DNA for the CDR3: TGTGCCAGCAGCCAATCGGAGAACTATGGCTACACCTTC. V gene TRBV7-9 combines with J gene TRBJ1-2; no reliable D call. V lost 5 bases, J lost 2 bases, and 9 bases lay in between. The CDR3 has 13 residues. Germline CDR1 and CDR2: SEHNR and FQNEAQ (reference sequence).

The rearrangement uses TRBV20-1 and TRBJ2-1; 11 positions match TRBD2. The CDR3 consists of 15 residues. V lost 0 bases to trimming and J lost 7 bases; unmatched junction nucleotides: 5. Germline V gene lookup returns CDR1 DFQATT and CDR2 SNEGSKA (reference sequence). The CDR3 reads CSARDPSGGPNEQFF. CDR3 nucleotide sequence: TGCAGTGCTAGAGATCCTAGCGGGGGGCCTAATGAGCAGTTCTTC.

The chain employs TRBV27 and TRBJ2-3; 12 nucleotides align to TRBD1. The CDR3 has 16 residues. Germline CDR1 MNHEY, CDR2 SMNVEV (reference sequence). V shed 3 bases, J shed 3 bases, and the junction held 4 bases outside the gene matches. The CDR3: CASSLGQGARTDTQYF. In nucleotides, the CDR3 is TGTGCCAGCAGTTTGGGACAGGGGGCGCGAACAGATACGCAGTATTTT.

This chain uses TRBV20-1 with TRBJ2-7, with 12 bases matching TRBD1. J lost 3 bases, V lost 6 bases, and 9 bases had no gene match. Germline CDR1 reads DFQATT; CDR2 reads SNEGSKA (reference sequence). This CDR3 has 15 amino acids. CDR3 protein: CSATHRDRGLYEQYF. CDR3 DNA: TGCAGTGCCACACACCGGGACAGGGGGCTCTACGAGCAGTACTTC.

The chain is built from TRBV12-3 or TRBV12-4 and TRBJ2-5; D perhaps matches TRBD1 (5 bases). The J call is in doubt because the DNA end fits TRBJ2-7 better. The CDR3 totals 13 residues. Here the CDR3 reads CASSLAGAIEQYF. Here the CDR3 DNA reads TGTGCCAGCAGTTTAGCAGGGGCTATCGAGCAGTACTTC.

This clonotype has at least ten counts. V usage is TRBV3-1 and J usage is TRBJ2-1; TRBD2 matches at 13 bases. The ends lost 5 bases at V and 10 bases at J; junction bases unmatched: 8. Germline values: CDR1 LGHDT, CDR2 YNNKEL (reference sequence). The CDR3 has 15 amino acids. The CDR3 region is CASSGGLAGSHEQFF. Here the CDR3 DNA reads TGTGCCAGCAGCGGGGGACTAGCGGGGTCCCACGAGCAGTTCTTC.

The chain links TRBV12-3 or TRBV12-4 to TRBJ2-7, with D perhaps being TRBD1 or TRBD2 (7 bases each). The last part of the DNA fits TRBJ2-5 better; the J call may be wrong. This CDR3 spans 14 amino acids. As DNA, the CDR3 is TGTGCCAGCAGGGACAGGACTAGTGGGGAGACCCAGTACTTC. Amino acids: CASRDRTSGETQYF.

This clonotype was observed a few times. The chain links TRBV6-5 to TRBJ1-2, with D unresolved. The CDR3 is made up of 14 amino acids. The V end was cut by 0 bases, the J end by 4 bases, with 9 bases between. Germline CDR1 and CDR2: MNHEY and SVGAGI. The CDR3 DNA is TGTGCCAGCAGTTACTCGAGCAGCCCCTATGGCTACACCTTC. Translating gives CASSYSSSPYGYTF.

V and J are TRBV6-5 and TRBJ2-7; D is uncertain. Trimming removed 4 bases from V and 1 base from J, with 11 bases in between. Germline lookup yields CDR1 MNHEY and CDR2 SVGAGI. The CDR3 consists of 14 residues. The CDR3 reads CASSFDIGSYEQYF. The CDR3 DNA is TGTGCCAGCAGTTTTGACATCGGGTCCTACGAGCAGTACTTC.

This clonotype was observed a few times. The genes are TRBV29-1 and TRBJ1-1; D not certain. CDR1 and CDR2 (germline): SQVTM, ANQGSEA. The CDR3 loop spans 11 amino acids. Trimming stripped 7 bases from V and 4 bases from J, with 10 bases between. The CDR3 spells CSGEESTEAFF. CDR3 sequence (DNA): TGCAGCGGGGAAGAGAGCACTGAAGCTTTCTTT.

V is TRBV7-2 and J is TRBJ2-7, with TRBD2 matching over 11 bases. CDR3 size: 14 residues. J gave up 4 bases and V 7 bases, and 6 bases lay outside the gene matches. The germline V gene encodes CDR1 SGHTA and CDR2 FQGNSA. Here the CDR3 DNA reads TGTGCCAGCACACTAGCGGGAGTGATGTACGAGCAGTACTTC. The encoded protein is CASTLAGVMYEQYF.

The J gene is TRBJ2-2, the V gene TRBV2; D remains ambiguous. V gave up 8 bases and J gave up 6 bases, with 10 bases separating them. Germline lookup yields CDR1 SNHLY and CDR2 FYNNEI. The length of the CDR3 is 12 residues. The CDR3 DNA sequence: TGTGCCAGCTATCCGGATTCCGGGGAGCTGTTTTTT. It codes for CASYPDSGELFF.

A note on this clonotype: At one boundary the junction diverges from the germline segment, which might be a read error. The chain has TRBV25-1 and TRBJ2-1, with D hard to call. The CDR3 extends over 15 amino acids. Germline V CDR1 and CDR2: MGHDK, SYGVNS. CDR3: CASSETSNSYNEQLF. In DNA form, the CDR3 reads TGTGCCAGCAGTGAAACCTCGAACTCCTACAATGAGCAGTTATTC.

The CDR3 region has the DNA TGTGCCAGCAGTGACCGCGGGACTAGCGGGTACCAAGAGACCCAGTACTTC. It specifies CASSDRGTSGYQETQYF. V usage is TRBV6-1 and J usage is TRBJ2-5, with 12 nucleotides matching TRBD2. Germline V gives CDR1 MNHNS, CDR2 SASEGT. V lost 3 bases to trimming and J lost 0 bases; unmatched junction nucleotides: 5. The length of the CDR3 is 17 residues.

This rearrangement joins TRBV10-3 to TRBJ2-3, with TRBD2 matching 8 bases. From germline, CDR1 is ENHRY and CDR2 SYGVKD. CDR3 size: 14 residues. The V and J ends lost 4 bases and 7 bases, in that order; junction bases with no gene match: 7. Here the CDR3 reads CAISVGTGGNTQYF. The DNA of the CDR3 is TGTGCCATCAGTGTCGGGACGGGGGGGAATACGCAGTATTTT.

The chain is built from TRBV20-1 and TRBJ2-7; 9 bases match TRBD2. From germline, CDR1 is DFQATT and CDR2 SNEGSKA (reference sequence). With V trimmed by 0 bases and J by 11 bases, 5 bases remained unmatched. CDR3 length equals 12 residues. The CDR3 region is CSAREGSGSKYF. The CDR3 bases are TGCAGTGCTAGAGAGGGTAGCGGGAGTAAGTACTTC.

The V gene is TRBV27, the J gene TRBJ2-5, with D possibly TRBD2 on 7 matching bases. TRBJ2-7 matches the DNA end more closely, so the J call is doubtful. Germline assignment: CDR1 MNHEY and CDR2 SMNVEV (reference sequence). This CDR3 spans 14 amino acids. The CDR3 reads CASSWAGDRYEQYF. DNA of the CDR3: TGTGCCAGCTCCTGGGCGGGAGACAGGTACGAGCAGTACTTC.

This clonotype came up many times. V gene TRBV4-1 combines with J gene TRBJ2-7; possibly TRBD1 for D (5 bases). This CDR3 region has 13 residues. Germline V gene data show CDR1 as MGHRA and CDR2 as YSYEKL. The V gene lost 1 base and the J gene lost 3 bases, with 7 bases spanning the gap. The CDR3: CASSQGDSYEQYF. CDR3 bases: TGCGCCAGCAGCCAAGGTGACAGCTACGAGCAGTACTTC.

This chain connects TRBV5-1 to TRBJ2-3; 13 bases agree with TRBD2. The J segment lost 2 bases and the V segment lost 4 bases, leaving 10 bases of the junction unmatched. Germline CDR1 is SGHRS and CDR2 is YFSETQ. There are 18 residues in the CDR3. In DNA, the CDR3 is TGCGCCAGCAGCAACGCCGGGACTAGCGGGATGCACACAGATACGCAGTATTTT. Translation: CASSNAGTSGMHTDTQYF.

The rearrangement links TRBV11-2 to TRBJ2-7; no definite D call. CDR3 length equals 15 residues. The germline V gene encodes CDR1 SGHAT and CDR2 FQNNGV. V was clipped by 3 bases and J by 2 bases, with 14 bases between them. In DNA form, the CDR3 reads TGTGCCAGCAGCTTTCTGAGTAGTCGTACCTACGAGCAGTACTTC. Translated, it gives CASSFLSSRTYEQYF.

This chain uses TRBV10-3 with TRBJ1-2; TRBD1 might be the D (6 bases). The CDR3 runs 13 residues. Germline V gene data show CDR1 as ENHRY and CDR2 as SYGVKD. With 3 bases removed from V and 3 bases from J, the gap between germline ends came to 8 bases. This CDR3 reads CAISDGGHYGYTF. CDR3 coding DNA: TGTGCCATCAGTGACGGGGGGCACTATGGCTACACCTTC.

This clonotype was observed a handful of times. The CDR3 is CASSQFLRDNEQYF. The CDR3 DNA reads TGCGCCAGCAGCCAATTTCTTAGGGATAACGAGCAGTACTTC. The chain links TRBV4-3 to TRBJ2-5; D call uncertain. TRBJ2-7 matches the DNA end more closely, so the J call is doubtful. Germline V gene lookup returns CDR1 LGHNA and CDR2 YSLEER. The CDR3 has 14 residues.